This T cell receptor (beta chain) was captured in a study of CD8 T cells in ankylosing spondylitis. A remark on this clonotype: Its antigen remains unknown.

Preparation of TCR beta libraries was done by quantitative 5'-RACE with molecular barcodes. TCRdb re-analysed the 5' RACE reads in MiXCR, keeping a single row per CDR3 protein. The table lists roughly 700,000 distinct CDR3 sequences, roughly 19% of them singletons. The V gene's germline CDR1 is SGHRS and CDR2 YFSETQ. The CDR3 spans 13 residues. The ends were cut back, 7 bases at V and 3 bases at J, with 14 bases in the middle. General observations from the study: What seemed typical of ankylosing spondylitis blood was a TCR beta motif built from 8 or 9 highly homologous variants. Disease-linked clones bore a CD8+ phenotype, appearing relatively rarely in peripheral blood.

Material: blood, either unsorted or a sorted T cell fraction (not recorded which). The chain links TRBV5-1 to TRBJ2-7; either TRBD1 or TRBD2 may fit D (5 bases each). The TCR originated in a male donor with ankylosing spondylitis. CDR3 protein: CASGPGTYYEQYF. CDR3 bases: TGCGCCAGCGGTCCCGGGACGTACTACGAGCAGTACTTC.